One TCR beta chain is described in this entry. The antigen remains undetermined. Other nucleotide sequences from this sample produce the same CDR3. These data originate in a study of shared clonotypes between healthy human individuals. Overall study context: A donor's plate count was three for CD4 naive and three for CD4 memory; CD8 naive had two and CD8 memory one.

Overall study findings and caveats: When compared with the clonotypes that were shared by all four sorted-subset donors, the non-shared clonotypes turned out to have lower generation probabilities. Sorted-subset samples were not fully sequenced, rarefaction indicated.

Germline CDR1 SGHTA, CDR2 FQGNSA. Trimming took off 5 bases at V and 2 bases at J, with 13 bases between the two ends. The CDR3 loop spans 14 amino acids. TCRdb's copy holds only in-frame clones and misses some; the assay was immunoSEQ multiplex PCR. This table has some 980,000 clones, over 75% appearing once. The TCR sequence derives from a man younger than 35 in good health. V is TRBV7-2 and J is TRBJ2-7; a weak D match, TRBD1 (6 bases). Sequencing was performed on memory CD4+ T cells sorted from blood. Subset denoted: CD45RA-negative fraction. CDR3 coding DNA: TGTGCCAGCAGCCAGACAGGACCCCCCTACGAGCAGTACTTC. Translating gives CASSQTGPPYEQYF.